This paragraph reports one T cell receptor (beta chain). Its specific antigen is unknown. No per-base quality is available; no much larger clone lies one base away. The label giving this sample's time point can be read as: before anti-PD-1 therapy. Genomic DNA extracted from tumor biopsies or peripheral blood was used for bulk TCRbeta sequencing, with input ranging from roughly 600 ng to 6,004 ng. All patients had histologically proven advanced or metastatic basal or squamous cell carcinoma and were poor candidates for surgical resection. The basal cell carcinoma cohort was made up of roughly eleven patients, and bulk tumor TCR sequencing was performed for roughly 8 of these patients. This sample is part of a study of T cells in tumors after PD-1 blockade (dated by TCRdb to the late 2010s). For context, the study as a whole: Patients were excluded if they had prior checkpoint blockade, use of systemic immunosuppressants, or recent radiotherapy or other anti-cancer therapy within 4 weeks. Patients were treated with either pembrolizumab 200 mg every 3 weeks or cemiplimab 350 mg every 2 weeks. Some patients also continued taking vismodegib 150 mg daily during anti-PD-1 treatment. On average, peripheral blood samples had more than 90,000 TCR templates (range roughly 22,000-260,000) and 36,536 unique clonotypes. The study performed paired single-cell RNA and TCR sequencing on site-matched tumors from BCC or SCC patients before and after anti-PD-1 therapy. Bulk TCR sequencing was performed on fewer than 13 peripheral blood samples from about five patients to compare blood and tumor clonotypes. RECIST version 1.1 was used to evaluate clinical response.

The immunoSEQ platform was used for deep TCRbeta sequencing. The authors' pipeline ran thus. Only productive rearrangements were exported from the immunoSEQ Analyzer for further analysis. T cell phenotypes were assigned to bulk TCRbeta clonotypes by matching the clonotypes to single-cell RNA+TCR-seq clones with the same TCRbeta sequence. Using bulk TCR sequencing data, clone enrichment in tumor was calculated by dividing a clone's tumor frequency by the same clone's PBMC frequency. TCRs were sorted with GLIPH into specificity groups, meaning clusters of distinct TCRs that share CDR3 motifs and likely recognize common antigens. TCRdb retrieved this table from immuneACCESS and kept in-frame rearrangements only. Not all clones are present; in checked studies, unresolved V genes account for under half, and no reason is known for the remainder. V, J and clone size were drawn from that table, and D and trimming were deduced from the DNA. Present in this sample are approximately 59,000 clones, about four fifths of which were seen just once. Clones ranked in the top ten supply 13% of the sample.

Results and caveats for the whole study, not just this receptor: Where the novel T cell clones came from was not determined, and possible sources could include lymphoid organs or rare unexpanded clones inside the tumor or in the tumor periphery. Roughly 41% of the TCR clonotypes from tumors also showed up in blood, and some novel exhausted tumor clones were present in pre-treatment blood, which suggests peripheral recruitment.

From its cysteine to its phenylalanine, the CDR3 spans 15 amino acids. Of all the DNA, just the CDR3 is kept, 45 bases in frame from base 1. The germline ends are 16 bases apart after V is trimmed by 4 bases and J by 6 bases. Based on the germline V gene, the CDR1 and CDR2 sequences are SGDLS and YYNGEE. Material: PBMCs, obtained before anti-PD-1 treatment. The sequence is built from TRBV9 and TRBJ2-2, with a tentative D gene TRBD2 over 7 matching bases. The TCR sequence derives from a human donor with basal cell carcinoma. In nucleotides, the sequence is TGTGCCAGCAGCTTCGAGGGGGGGCATCCCGGGGAGCTGTTTTTT. This is translated as CASSFEGGHPGELFF. The full variable domain, completed from the reference TRBV9 and TRBJ2-2 proteins outside the CDR3, reads DSGVTQTPKHLITATGQRVTLRCSPRSGDLSVYWYQQSLDQGLQFLIQYYNGEERAKGNILERFSAQQFPDLHSELNLSSLELGDSALYFCASSFEGGHPGELFFGEGSRLTVL.